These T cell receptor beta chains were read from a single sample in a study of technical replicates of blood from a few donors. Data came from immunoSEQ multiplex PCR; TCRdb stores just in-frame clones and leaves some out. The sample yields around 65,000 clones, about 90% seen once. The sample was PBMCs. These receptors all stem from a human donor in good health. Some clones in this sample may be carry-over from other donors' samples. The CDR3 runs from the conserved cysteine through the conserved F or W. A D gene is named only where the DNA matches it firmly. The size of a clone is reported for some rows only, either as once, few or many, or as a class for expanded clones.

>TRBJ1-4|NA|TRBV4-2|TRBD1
TGTGCCAGCAGCCAAGATCAGGGGGGGACAGGGAACGAAAAACTGTTTTTT
CASSQDQGGTGNEKLFF
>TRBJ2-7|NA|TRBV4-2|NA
TGTGCCAGCAGCCAAGCCATGGGCAGGTCCTACGAGCAGTACTTC
CASSQAMGRSYEQYF
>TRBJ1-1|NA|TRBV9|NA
TGTGCCAGTGGCGGGGGGACCATATCGACTGAAGCTTTCTTT
CASGGGTISTEAFF
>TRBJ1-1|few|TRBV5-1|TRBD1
TGCGCCAGCAGCGCGGTAGGGACAGCAAACACTGAAGCTTTCTTT
CASSAVGTANTEAFF
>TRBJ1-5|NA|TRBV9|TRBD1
TGTGCCATGACAGGGGTGGTTGATCAGCCCCAGCATTTT
CAMTGVVDQPQHF
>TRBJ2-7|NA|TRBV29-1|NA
TGCAGCGGGACCCTTGGGACAACCGAGCAGTACTTC
CSGTLGTTEQYF
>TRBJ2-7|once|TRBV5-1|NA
TGCGCCAGCAGAACTACTAGGACCAACCCCTACGAGCAGTACTTC
CASRTTRTNPYEQYF
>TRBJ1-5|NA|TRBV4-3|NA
TGCGCCAGCAGCCAAGAAACAGGCCGCGGGAGGCCCCAGCATTTT
CASSQETGRGRPQHF
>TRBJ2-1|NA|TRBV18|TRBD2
TGTGCCAGCTCATCCGTCCCCGGCGGGGGGATGAGAAATGAGCAGTTCTTC
CASSSVPGGGMRNEQFF
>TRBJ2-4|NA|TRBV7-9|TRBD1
TGTGCCAGCAGTGGACAGGGAAACATTCAGTACTTC
CASSGQGNIQYF
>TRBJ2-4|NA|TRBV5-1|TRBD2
TGCGCCAGCAGCCCAGGCGATGCGGGGGGGCGGTGGAGCATTCAGTACTTC
CASSPGDAGGRWSIQYF
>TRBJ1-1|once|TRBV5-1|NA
TGCGCCAGCAGCCCACAGACGGTGAACACTGAAGCTTTCTTT
CASSPQTVNTEAFF
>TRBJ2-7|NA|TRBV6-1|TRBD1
TGTGCCAGCAGTGACCTGGACAGGGTTGCGTTCGAGCAGTACTTC
CASSDLDRVAFEQYF
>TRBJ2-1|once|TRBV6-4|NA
TGTGCCAGCAGTTTAACGGGAGCAGACAATGAGCAGTTCTTC
CASSLTGADNEQFF
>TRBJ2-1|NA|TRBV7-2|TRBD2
TGTGCCAGCAGCACTAGACTAGCGGGGGGAGGGAATGAGCAGTTCTTC
CASSTRLAGGGNEQFF
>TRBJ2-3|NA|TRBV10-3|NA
TGTGCCATCAGTCTAGTCCCGGCGACAGATACGCAGTATTTT
CAISLVPATDTQYF
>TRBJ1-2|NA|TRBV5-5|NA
TGTGCCAGCAGCCTTCTCGGGGAGTGGGGCTACACCTTC
CASSLLGEWGYTF
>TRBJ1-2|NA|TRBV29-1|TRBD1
TGCAGCGCCGGACAGGGCGACTATGGCTACACCTTC
CSAGQGDYGYTF
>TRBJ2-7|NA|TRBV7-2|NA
TGTGCCAGCACCGTAGCGGCCACCTCCTACGAGCAGTACTTC
CASTVAATSYEQYF
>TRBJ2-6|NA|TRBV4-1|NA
TGCGCCAGCAGCCGGGGGGACAGTCAGAGCTCTGGGGCCAACGTCCTGACTTTC
CASSRGDSQSSGANVLTF
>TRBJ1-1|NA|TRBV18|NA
TGTGCCAGCTCACCAGCGGACAGATTGAACACTGAAGCTTTCTTT
CASSPADRLNTEAFF
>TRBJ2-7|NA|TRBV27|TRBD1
TGTGCCAGCAGTCTCACAGGGGGTTTCTACGAGCAGTACTTC
CASSLTGGFYEQYF
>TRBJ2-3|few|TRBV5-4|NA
TGTGCCAGCAGCTTGGATGCGGTGCAGTATTTT
CASSLDAVQYF
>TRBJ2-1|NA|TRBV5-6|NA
TGTGCCAGCAGCCGGACGGGGAATGAGCAGTTCTTC
CASSRTGNEQFF
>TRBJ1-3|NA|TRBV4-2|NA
TGTGCCAGCAGCCAAGCTATCCGGGAGGGTGGAAACACCATATATTTT
CASSQAIREGGNTIYF
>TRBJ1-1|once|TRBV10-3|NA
TGTGCCATCAGAAGCCCGGGGGACTTAACTGAAGCTTTCTTT
CAIRSPGDLTEAFF
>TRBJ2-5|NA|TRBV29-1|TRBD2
TGCAGTTTAAAAGGGACTCTCGGGGGGGAGACCCAGTACTTC
CSLKGTLGGETQYF
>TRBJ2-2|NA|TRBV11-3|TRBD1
TGTGCCAGCAGCTTAGTTACCTGGACAGGGGGCGCATCGTTCTCCGGGGAGCTGTTTTTT
CASSLVTWTGGASFSGELFF
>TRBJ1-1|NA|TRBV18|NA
TGTGCCAGCTCCCCACTGCCTCTCCGGGAAACTGAAGCTTTCTTT
CASSPLPLRETEAFF
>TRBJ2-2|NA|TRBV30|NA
TGTGCCTGGAGGGCGGGACAGAGACTCACCGGGGAGCTGTTTTTT
CAWRAGQRLTGELFF
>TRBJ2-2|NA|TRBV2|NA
TGTGCCAGCAGTCCACAAGGGGGCGGGGAGCTGTTTTTT
CASSPQGGGELFF
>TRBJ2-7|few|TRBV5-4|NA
TGTGCCAGCGGTAACAGGGACGAGCAGTACTTC
CASGNRDEQYF
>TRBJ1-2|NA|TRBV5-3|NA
TGTGCCAGAAGCCGTTTAGGGACAAGTGTGCGGGGCTACACCTTC
CARSRLGTSVRGYTF
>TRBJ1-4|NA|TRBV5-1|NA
TGCGCCAGCAGCTCAGAGGGGGGGGCTAATGAAAAACTGTTTTTT
CASSSEGGANEKLFF
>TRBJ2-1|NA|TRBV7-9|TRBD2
TGTGCCAGCAGCTCCAGAGGGCAGGGCGGGGGTCGTGAGCAGTTCTTC
CASSSRGQGGGREQFF
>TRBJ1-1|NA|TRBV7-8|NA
TGTGCCAGCAGCTTAGAGGGGGATTGGTCTGAAGCTTTCTTT
CASSLEGDWSEAFF
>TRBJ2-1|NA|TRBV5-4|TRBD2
TGTGCCAGCAGCTTGTGGCTAGCGGTCTACAATGAGCAGTTCTTC
CASSLWLAVYNEQFF
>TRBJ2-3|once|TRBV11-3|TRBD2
TGTGCCAGCAGCCGTGGGTTATTTCGGGAGGGCGTAGATACGCAGTATTTT
CASSRGLFREGVDTQYF
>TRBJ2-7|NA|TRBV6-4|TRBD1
TGTGCCAGCAGTGAGAGTAAGGGGGCAATGGACGAGCAGTACTTC
CASSESKGAMDEQYF
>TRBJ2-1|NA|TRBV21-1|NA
TGTGCCAGCAGCAATGCATTCCCCGGACTAGCGTTGAACAATGAGCAGTTCTTC
CASSNAFPGLALNNEQFF
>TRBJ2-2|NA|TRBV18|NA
TGTGCCAGCTCACCGGTAGTAACCGGGGAGCTGTTTTTT
CASSPVVTGELFF
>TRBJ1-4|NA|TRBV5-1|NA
TGCGCCAGCAGCTTGGGAGTTCTTAATGAAAAACTGTTTTTT
CASSLGVLNEKLFF